These 19 T cell receptor beta chains came from one sample sequenced in a study of CD8 T cells in ankylosing spondylitis. TCRdb re-analysed the 5' RACE reads in MiXCR, keeping a single row per CDR3 protein. This sample yields 20,000 to 30,000 distinct CDR3 sequences, of which 10% to 15% are seen a single time; around 30% belongs to the top ten. Source material: blood. The receptors were sampled from a male donor with ankylosing spondylitis or in good health (not recorded which).

This clonotype was counted at least ten times. At one of its ends the junction is not consistent with the germline gene, which may arise from a read error. J is TRBJ2-7 and V is TRBV20-1; unclear D gene. The V gene's germline CDR1 is DFQATT and CDR2 SNEGSKA (reference sequence). The CDR3 has 15 residues. The CDR3 DNA is TGCAGTGCTAGAGATTGGAAACACCCACCCTATGAGCAGTACTTC. It codes for CSARDWKHPPYEQYF.

This clonotype turned up a few times. The V call is TRBV28, the J call TRBJ2-1; D gene ambiguous. V lost 6 bases to trimming and J lost 8 bases, with 14 bases between them. The CDR3 loop spans 13 amino acids. In germline, CDR1 is MDHEN, CDR2 SYDVKM. In DNA form, the CDR3 reads TGTGCCAGCAGGAACCCGTCAAGATATGAGCAGTTCTTC. Translating it yields CASRNPSRYEQFF.

This clonotype was counted many times. The CDR3: CASSLTSGGYSTDTQYF. The CDR3 DNA follows: TGTGCCAGCAGCTTAACTAGCGGGGGCTATAGCACAGATACGCAGTATTTT. The chain carries TRBV7-9 and TRBJ2-3; 11 bases are shared with TRBD2. The germline CDR1 and CDR2 sequences are SEHNR and FQNEAQ (reference sequence). Trimming at V came to 2 bases and at J to 0 bases, leaving 4 bases not matched to a gene. CDR3 length: 17 amino acids.

This chain links TRBV29-1 with TRBJ2-5, with D possibly matching TRBD2 (5 bases). Germline loops: CDR1 SQVTM, CDR2 ANQGSEA. Deletions cut 6 bases from V and 1 base from J, with 12 bases between. The CDR3 length is 13 residues. Written as DNA, the CDR3 is TGCAGCGTCCTCGGGGAGAGCCAAGAGACCCAGTACTTC. Translated, it gives CSVLGESQETQYF.

The sample holds a few counts of this clonotype. The rearrangement uses TRBV6-2 or TRBV6-3 and TRBJ2-7, with a weak D call TRBD1 (6 bases). The length of the CDR3 is 13 residues. Trimming left V 2 bases short and J 2 bases short, with 7 bases between. Germline CDR1 and CDR2: MNHEY and SVGEGT. The CDR3 here is CASSYQGTYEQYV. CDR3 DNA: TGTGCCAGCAGTTACCAGGGGACCTACGAGCAGTACGTC.

The genes are TRBV12-3 or TRBV12-4 and TRBJ2-5, with D possibly being TRBD1 or TRBD2 (5 bases each). The CDR3 has 15 amino acids. The V and J ends lost 6 bases and 4 bases respectively, with 18 bases between them. In DNA form, the CDR3 reads TGTGCCAGCAGCCCTCGGGACGAGCTAGGAGAGACCCAGTACTTC. Translating it yields CASSPRDELGETQYF.

This clonotype is medium-sized. The V gene is TRBV7-9, the J gene TRBJ1-6; possibly TRBD1 for D (5 bases). The CDR3 length is 14 residues. The V end was cut by 4 bases, the J end by 9 bases, with 13 bases between. Germline CDR1 reads SEHNR; CDR2 reads FQNEAQ (reference sequence). CDR3 bases: TGTGCCAGCAGCTCCGGGACCAAGAGTTCACCCCTCCACTTT. It encodes CASSSGTKSSPLHF.

The chain employs TRBV27 and TRBJ1-2; perhaps TRBD1 as D (5 bases). Germline CDR1 reads MNHEY; CDR2 reads SMNVEV (reference sequence). V was cut by 5 bases and J by 3 bases, with 13 bases left in between. This CDR3 is built from 14 residues. The CDR3 spells CASSPKGRYYGYTF. The CDR3 DNA sequence: TGTGCCAGCAGTCCGAAGGGGAGGTACTATGGCTACACCTTC.

This clonotype showed up many times. The chain has TRBV3-1 and TRBJ2-2, with TRBD1 matching 10 bases. Trimming took 1 base from V and 0 from J; bases not matched to a gene: 5. Germline V CDR1 and CDR2: LGHDT, YNNKEL (reference sequence). The CDR3 has 18 residues. In DNA, the CDR3 is TGTGCCAGCAGCCAAGGAACCGGGACAGGGGCGAACACCGGGGAGCTGTTTTTT. It translates to CASSQGTGTGANTGELFF.

This clonotype was counted many times. This chain uses TRBV3-1 with TRBJ2-5; D gene unclear. V lost 0 bases to trimming and J lost 1 base, with 6 bases between them. The germline CDR1 and CDR2 sequences are LGHDT and YNNKEL (reference sequence). The CDR3 runs to 14 residues. The CDR3 protein is CASSQDAVQETQYF. The CDR3 bases are TGTGCCAGCAGCCAAGATGCCGTCCAAGAGACCCAGTACTTC.

This chain uses TRBV7-8 with TRBJ2-2, with TRBD1 matching 9 bases. The CDR3 consists of 16 residues. With V trimmed by 4 bases and J by 11 bases, 14 bases remained unmatched. Germline lookup yields CDR1 SGHVS and CDR2 FQNEAQ. The CDR3 spells CASSYPPGQGFSELFF. The CDR3 DNA is TGTGCCAGCAGCTATCCCCCGGGACAGGGTTTTTCTGAGCTGTTTTTT.

This clonotype was seen a handful of times. The chain has TRBV29-1 and TRBJ1-2; a weak D match, TRBD1 (5 bases). This CDR3 contains 13 residues. The V gene's germline CDR1 is SQVTM and CDR2 ANQGSEA. Between the trimmed V and J ends, which lost 2 bases and 4 bases, there was a span of 11 bases. The CDR3 is CSVERTGFYGYTF. CDR3 DNA: TGCAGCGTTGAACGAACAGGTTTCTATGGCTACACCTTC.

This clonotype was recorded at least ten times. The rearrangement joins TRBV7-2 to TRBJ2-7, with D perhaps assigned TRBD1 or TRBD2 (5 bases each). V shed 2 bases and J shed 4 bases, with 9 bases lying between them. Germline V gives CDR1 SGHTA, CDR2 FQGNSA. This CDR3 has 13 amino acids. CDR3 DNA: TGTGCCAGCAGCTTACCGGGGCCTTACGAGCAGTACTTC. This encodes CASSLPGPYEQYF.

This chain uses TRBV13 with TRBJ2-1; maybe TRBD1 (6 bases). The CDR3 loop spans 16 amino acids. Germline lookup yields CDR1 PRHDT and CDR2 FYEKMQ (reference sequence). The germline V and J ends were trimmed by 2 bases and 8 bases, with 19 bases remaining between them. As DNA, the CDR3 is TGTGCCAGCAGCTTAAGCCGCAGGGCAGGGGTATATGAGCAGTTCTTC. It yields the protein CASSLSRRAGVYEQFF.

In its sample, this clonotype was seen many times. This chain connects TRBV29-1 to TRBJ2-2; possible D gene TRBD2, 6 bases. The V gene's germline CDR1 is SQVTM and CDR2 ANQGSEA. The CDR3 runs to 13 residues. V was clipped by 1 base and J by 7 bases, with 10 bases between them. DNA for the CDR3: TGCAGCGTTGAAGGGAGGGGAGGCGGGGAGCTGTTTTTT. This translates into CSVEGRGGGELFF.

This clonotype showed up many times. V is TRBV29-1 and J is TRBJ2-3, with 10 bases lining up with TRBD1. Germline V gene data show CDR1 as SQVTM and CDR2 as ANQGSEA. Trimming took 6 bases from V and 0 from J; bases not matched to a gene: 6. CDR3 length: 15 residues. This chain's CDR3 is CSVCTGQGSTDTQYF. The CDR3 nucleotides read TGCAGCGTGTGTACGGGACAGGGGAGCACAGATACGCAGTATTTT.

The rearrangement uses TRBV7-2 and TRBJ2-3, with a possible D match to TRBD1 (5 bases). Germline V gene lookup returns CDR1 SGHTA and CDR2 FQGNSA. The CDR3 runs 14 residues. With 7 bases removed from V and 3 bases from J, the gap between germline ends came to 14 bases. The CDR3 nucleotides are TGTGCCAGCAAACCAAGCAGGGCTACAGATACGCAGTATTTT. Residues: CASKPSRATDTQYF.

This clonotype was detected ten times or more. The chain recombines TRBV7-2 with TRBJ2-5; D perhaps matches TRBD2 (6 bases). CDR3 length equals 14 residues. V was clipped by 2 bases and J by 7 bases, with 14 bases between them. The V gene's germline CDR1 is SGHTA and CDR2 FQGNSA. The DNA for the CDR3 is TGTGCCAGCAGCTTAAGAATAGCCGGGGGGACCCAGTACTTC. Residues: CASSLRIAGGTQYF.

This sequence joins TRBV6-6 and TRBJ2-2; D may be TRBD1 (5 bases). Trimming removed 10 bases at V and 5 bases at J, with 11 bases between. In germline, CDR1 is MNHNY, CDR2 SVGAGI (reference sequence). CDR3 length equals 12 residues. This CDR3 is CATATVTGELFF. The CDR3 DNA sequence: TGTGCCACAGCGACAGTGACCGGGGAGCTGTTTTTT.